Given below is one TCR beta chain in context. This record belongs to a study of T cells in localized non-small cell lung cancer. Measured with immunoSEQ multiplex PCR; TCRdb has only the in-frame clones, and not every one. Of 1,000 to 1,500 clones listed, approximately 20% are singletons. CDR1 is LNHDA and CDR2 is SQIVND in the germline V gene (reference sequence). This CDR3 comprises 14 residues. The V gene end was trimmed by 5 bases and the J gene end by 8 bases; junction bases not matched to a gene: 8. This chain joins TRBV19 and TRBJ2-1; 8 positions agree with TRBD1. The sequence derives from a man aged 40-75 years with stage I squamous cell lung carcinoma. The source material was normal lung tissue next to the tumor, sampled before any cancer treatment. The CDR3 DNA is TGTGCCAGTAGTTCTCAGGACAGGGATGATGAGCAGTTCTTC. It specifies CASSSQDRDDEQFF.